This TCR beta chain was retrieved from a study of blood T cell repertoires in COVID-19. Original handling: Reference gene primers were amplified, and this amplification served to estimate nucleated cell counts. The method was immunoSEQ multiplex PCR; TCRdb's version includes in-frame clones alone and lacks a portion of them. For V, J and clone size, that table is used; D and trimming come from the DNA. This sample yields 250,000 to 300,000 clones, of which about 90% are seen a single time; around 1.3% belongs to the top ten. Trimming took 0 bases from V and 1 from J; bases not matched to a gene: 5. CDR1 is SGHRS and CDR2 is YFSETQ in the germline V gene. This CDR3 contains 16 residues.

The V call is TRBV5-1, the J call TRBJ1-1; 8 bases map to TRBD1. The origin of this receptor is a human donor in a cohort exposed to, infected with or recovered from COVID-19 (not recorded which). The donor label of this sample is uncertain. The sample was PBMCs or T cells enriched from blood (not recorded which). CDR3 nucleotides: TGCGCCAGCAGCTTGGCGCAGGGGGCGAGGAACACTGAAGCTTTCTTT. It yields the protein CASSLAQGARNTEAFF.